The 2 T cell receptor beta chains listed next were all sequenced from one sample in a study of immune evolution from preneoplasia to lung adenocarcinoma. Repertoires were generated with immunoSEQ multiplex PCR, while TCRdb's copy carries only in-frame clones and drops some. Found here are around 7,500 clones, over 60% of them singletons; the top ten hold 2.5% to 3%. The sample comprised FFPE invasive lung adenocarcinoma tissue. The receptors derive from a person in their forties with lung adenocarcinoma.

The gene calls are TRBV6-5 and TRBJ2-1; D is possibly TRBD1 (6 bases). The CDR3 extends over 13 amino acids. V shed 6 bases and J shed 4 bases, with 10 bases lying between them. CDR1 and CDR2 (germline): MNHEY, SVGAGI. This CDR3 is CASRGTTYNEQFF. CDR3 nucleotides: TGTGCCAGCAGGGGGACAACTTACAATGAGCAGTTCTTC.

The chain joins TRBV28 to TRBJ2-1; TRBD1 aligns across 12 bases. The CDR3 is 16 amino acids. The germline gives CDR1 MDHEN, CDR2 SYDVKM. The junction had 9 bases not matched to a gene; V was cut back by 6 bases and J by 6 bases. The CDR3 reads CASRGQGAELGNEQFF. CDR3 in DNA: TGTGCCAGCAGGGGACAGGGGGCTGAGTTGGGCAATGAGCAGTTCTTC.